This TCR beta chain was recovered during a study of T cell changes during pregnancy in multiple sclerosis (dated by TCRdb to the late 2010s). General notes on the study: In women with multiple sclerosis, the researchers looked at how the T cell repertoire shifted as pregnancy progressed.

V loses 0 bases of germline sequence and J loses 4 bases, and the interval between the two ends is 7 bases. Based on the germline V gene, the CDR1 and CDR2 sequences are MNHEY and SVGAGI. The cysteine opens and the phenylalanine closes a CDR3 of 13 amino acids. Only the CDR3 region is kept as DNA, spanning 39 bases read in frame from base 1. Notes on this clone: This clone's antigen is unknown. No base quality values were provided; no much bigger clone lies one nucleotide off.

Receptor amplification or capture employed the immunoSEQ multiplex PCR assay. TCRdb stores this immuneACCESS table with in-frame sequences only. Part of the clones is absent; in the studies checked, under half of the shortfall reflects unresolved V genes, and no reason is known for the rest. This sample holds 85,000 to 130,000 clones; under 95% were observed only once. The ten largest account for approximately 1.5% of the sample. This TCR derives from a female donor with multiple sclerosis, enrolled in a pregnancy study. The sequence links TRBV6-5 to TRBJ2-7; no D gene is confidently identified. Sequencing was performed on peripheral blood, taken after pregnancy. The bases read TGTGCCAGCAGTTACTCACGCGTTTACGAGCAGTACTTC. The resulting protein is CASSYSRVYEQYF.